The TCR beta chain under discussion was sequenced for a study of blood T cell repertoires in COVID-19. About the research overall: From the United States, Italy and Spain came samples of acute and convalescent COVID-19.

J lost 2 bases, V lost 5 bases, and 7 bases had no gene match. Germline assignment: CDR1 MNHEY and CDR2 SMNVEV (reference sequence). This CDR3 is 16 amino acids long. Using immunoSEQ multiplex PCR, the repertoire was profiled, and TCRdb retains in-frame clones only, with some absent. The profile shows around 200,000 clones, roughly 83% of them singletons. The genes are TRBV27 and TRBJ2-7; 12 nucleotides match TRBD2. The receptor's source is a man in his forties with acute COVID-19. Material: PBMCs or T cells enriched from blood (not recorded which). CDR3 loop: CASSHGTSGFTYEQYF. CDR3 DNA sequence: TGTGCCAGCAGTCACGGGACTAGCGGGTTTACCTACGAGCAGTACTTC.